Listed below are T cell receptor beta chains from one sample, sequenced in a study of PD-1 blockade in classical Hodgkin lymphoma. Generated by immunoSEQ multiplex PCR, the TCRdb table keeps only in-frame clones and is missing some. The table shows approximately 57,000 clones, with less than 95% occurring only once. The sample consisted of peripheral blood mononuclear cells (PBMCs), taken before the second cycle of nivolumab. These receptor sequences come from a human donor with classical Hodgkin lymphoma. The CDR3 runs from the conserved cysteine through the conserved F or W. D genes are given only for firm matches. Expanded clones get a size class; other rows say once, few or many, or leave the size out.

clone_size: once
v_call: TRBV10-3
d_call: NA
j_call: TRBJ2-5
cdr3_aa: CAARKRAMGAEETQYF
cdr3_nt: TGTGCCGCCCGCAAACGGGCCATGGGGGCTGAAGAGACCCAGTACTTC

clone_size: NA
v_call: TRBV29-1
d_call: NA
j_call: TRBJ2-1
cdr3_aa: CSVVWGDRIGNEQFF
cdr3_nt: TGCAGCGTTGTATGGGGAGACAGGATCGGTAATGAGCAGTTCTTC

clone_size: NA
v_call: TRBV27
d_call: NA
j_call: TRBJ2-7
cdr3_aa: CASSFAGNSYEQYF
cdr3_nt: TGTGCCAGCAGTTTTGCAGGTAACTCCTACGAGCAGTACTTC

clone_size: NA
v_call: TRBV19
d_call: NA
j_call: TRBJ1-2
cdr3_aa: CASSIGGTAAGYTF
cdr3_nt: TGTGCCAGTAGTATAGGGGGGACGGCAGCTGGCTACACCTTC

clone_size: NA
v_call: TRBV7-3
d_call: TRBD1
j_call: TRBJ2-1
cdr3_aa: CASSLRGQGNNEQFF
cdr3_nt: TGTGCCAGCAGCTTAAGGGGACAGGGGAACAATGAGCAGTTCTTC

clone_size: NA
v_call: TRBV4-2
d_call: TRBD2
j_call: TRBJ2-1
cdr3_aa: CASSQGGAGVNNEQFF
cdr3_nt: TGTGCCAGCAGCCAAGGGGGCGCGGGAGTAAACAATGAGCAGTTCTTC

clone_size: NA
v_call: TRBV4-1
d_call: TRBD1
j_call: TRBJ2-2
cdr3_aa: CASSQELGGYAGELFF
cdr3_nt: TGCGCCAGCAGCCAAGAGTTAGGGGGCTATGCCGGGGAGCTGTTTTTT

clone_size: once
v_call: TRBV27
d_call: NA
j_call: TRBJ1-5
cdr3_aa: CASSLMINNQPQHF
cdr3_nt: TGTGCCAGCAGTTTGATGATTAACAATCAGCCCCAGCATTTT

clone_size: NA
v_call: TRBV27
d_call: NA
j_call: TRBJ1-2
cdr3_aa: CASSPVANGYTF
cdr3_nt: TGTGCCAGCAGTCCCGTCGCGAATGGCTACACCTTC

clone_size: NA
v_call: TRBV25-1
d_call: NA
j_call: TRBJ2-2
cdr3_aa: CASSVGTGELFF
cdr3_nt: TGTGCCAGCAGTGTAGGCACCGGGGAGCTGTTTTTT

clone_size: NA
v_call: TRBV28
d_call: TRBD2
j_call: TRBJ2-1
cdr3_aa: CASSRTTSVLRGNEQFF
cdr3_nt: TGTGCCAGCAGCCGTACGACTAGCGTCCTAAGAGGGAATGAGCAGTTCTTC

clone_size: NA
v_call: TRBV9
d_call: NA
j_call: TRBJ2-7
cdr3_aa: CASSGGQTYEQYF
cdr3_nt: TGTGCCAGCAGCGGTGGACAGACCTACGAGCAGTACTTC

clone_size: NA
v_call: TRBV7-6
d_call: TRBD2
j_call: TRBJ2-3
cdr3_aa: CASSHGLAGGPISPGTQYF
cdr3_nt: TGTGCCAGCAGCCATGGACTAGCGGGGGGGCCAATTTCCCCAGGTACGCAGTATTTT

clone_size: NA
v_call: TRBV7-3
d_call: TRBD1
j_call: TRBJ2-2
cdr3_aa: CASSLNSQGASGELFF
cdr3_nt: TGTGCCAGCAGCTTAAACTCGCAGGGGGCTTCGGGGGAGCTGTTTTTT

clone_size: NA
v_call: TRBV13
d_call: NA
j_call: TRBJ2-5
cdr3_aa: CASSLYPGPQYF
cdr3_nt: TGTGCCAGCAGCTTATACCCAGGGCCCCAGTACTTC

clone_size: once
v_call: TRBV14
d_call: NA
j_call: TRBJ2-7
cdr3_aa: CASSQNGLVPYEQYF
cdr3_nt: TGTGCCAGCAGCCAAAACGGGCTGGTACCCTACGAGCAGTACTTC